One and the same sample provided the 8 T cell receptor beta chains below, sequenced in a study of human CD8 memory T cell subsets. TCR beta libraries were made by UMI-labeled 5' RACE. Following a re-call of the 5' RACE reads, TCRdb has one entry per CDR3 protein and lacks DNA. The sample's table shows approximately 9,000 distinct CDR3 sequences. Sequencing was done on a sample of CD8+ T cells from PBMCs. The receptor source for this set is a human donor in good health.

The V call is TRBV28, the J call TRBJ2-7; no DNA is available, so the TRBD2 call from TCRdb remains unchecked. The CDR3 length is 12 residues. In germline, CDR1 is MDHEN, CDR2 SYDVKM. CDR3 in amino acids: CASKDYSYEQYF. The full variable domain, its missing parts supplied by reference TRBV28 and TRBJ2-7, is DVKVTQSSRYLVKRTGEKVFLECVQDMDHENMFWYRQDPGLGLRLIYFSYDVKMKEKGDIPEGYSVSREKKERFSLILESASTNQTSMYLCASKDYSYEQYFGPGTRLTVT.

This clonotype is called medium-sized based on its frequency. J is TRBJ2-5 and V is TRBV29-1; with no DNA, the TCRdb D assignment of TRBD2 cannot be verified. The CDR3 is 13 amino acids. Germline V gene data show CDR1 as SQVTM and CDR2 as ANQGSEA. This CDR3 reads CSAILTSGETQYF.

V and J are TRBV19 and TRBJ1-1; TCRdb calls TRBD1, which cannot be checked without DNA. The CDR3 consists of 14 residues. Germline CDR1 reads LNHDA; CDR2 reads SQIVND (reference sequence). CDR3 sequence: CASSMGGYSTEAFF.

This chain connects TRBV27 to TRBJ2-1; TCRdb lists TRBD1, though no DNA is available to test this call. The CDR3 is made up of 13 amino acids. In germline, CDR1 is MNHEY, CDR2 SMNVEV (reference sequence). The CDR3 loop reads CASSVRDRWVMFF.

The chain has TRBV9 and TRBJ2-7; TCRdb's D call of TRBD1 is untestable without DNA. This CDR3 has 14 amino acids. CDR1 and CDR2 (germline): SGDLS, YYNGEE. This CDR3 reads CASSVGDRAYEQYF.

CDR3 amino acids: CASSVSVGLYNEQFF. The V gene is TRBV9, the J gene TRBJ2-1; TCRdb returns TRBD2, unconfirmable since there is no DNA. This CDR3 is 15 amino acids long. Germline V gene data show CDR1 as SGDLS and CDR2 as YYNGEE.

Considering frequency, this clonotype is medium-sized. V and J are TRBV7-9 and TRBJ1-5; TCRdb lists TRBD1, though no DNA is available to test this call. The CDR3 has 15 residues. CDR1 is SEHNR and CDR2 is FQNEAQ in the germline V gene (reference sequence). The CDR3 spells CASSFVGGYDQPQHF.

This chain joins TRBV27 and TRBJ2-7; the TCRdb call, TRBD1, lacks DNA for checking. CDR1 and CDR2 (germline): MNHEY, SMNVEV (reference sequence). This CDR3 region has 13 residues. The CDR3 spells CASADRGYGEQYF.